This T cell receptor (beta chain) was identified during a study of blood T cell repertoires in COVID-19. Study-wide context: Both acute and convalescent COVID-19 samples were obtained from the United States, Italy and Spain.

After removal of 0 bases from V and 5 bases from J, the junction contained 11 bases not matched to a gene. Germline assignment: CDR1 SGHRS and CDR2 YFSETQ. This CDR3 spans 18 amino acids. This clone came up once. Original handling: Estimation of nucleated cell counts relied on the amplification of reference gene primers. This table comes from immunoSEQ multiplex PCR, and its TCRdb copy is limited to in-frame clones, with some not included. The DNA was the basis for D and trimming; V, J and clone size are from that table. The repertoire holds about 250,000 clones, with 86% as singletons. The sequencing input was peripheral blood. This chain links TRBV5-1 with TRBJ2-2; 9 bases line up with TRBD1. This TCR was sampled from a woman at least 80 years old with COVID-19, enrolled during active disease. CDR3 DNA: TGCGCCAGCAGCTTGGCTAGAGTTACAGGGGGCATAACCGGGGAGCTGTTTTTT. This translates into CASSLARVTGGITGELFF.